The clone carrying this T cell receptor (beta chain) was observed once. The data were obtained in a study of blood T cell repertoires in COVID-19. Germline V gene lookup returns CDR1 SGHAT and CDR2 FQNNGV. The CDR3 totals 15 residues. V lost 4 bases and J lost 4; bases outside the gene matches: 6. TCRdb's table, derived via immunoSEQ multiplex PCR, lists solely in-frame clones and lacks some. The sample includes fewer than 75,000 clones, around nine tenths of them seen just once. The TCR comes from a man aged 65 to 85 with acute or convalescent COVID-19. This chain links TRBV11-2 with TRBJ1-1; the match to TRBD1 covers 10 bases. The material sequenced was peripheral blood. The CDR3 region has the DNA TGTGCCAGCAGCTCGACAGGGGGCGGAGGCACTGAAGCTTTCTTT. Its protein product is CASSSTGGGGTEAFF.